One sample yielded the 5 T cell receptor beta chains listed below, sequenced in a study of T cells after yellow fever vaccination. TCRdb used MiXCR to reprocess the 5' RACE reads, holding one entry per CDR3 protein. This table has hundreds of thousands of distinct CDR3 sequences, about 19% appearing once. The sequencing used PBMCs, collected before the yellow fever booster vaccination. Source of these receptors: a man younger than 35 who received the YFV17D yellow fever vaccine.

The chain is built from TRBV12-3 or TRBV12-4 and TRBJ2-7; the D gene could be TRBD1 or TRBD2 (5 bases each). The CDR3 totals 15 residues. Trimming removed 6 bases at V and 2 bases at J, with 17 bases between. The CDR3, as DNA: TGTGCCAGCAGCCCCCTCGGGGCGTCTGCCTACGAGCAGTACTTC. Protein product: CASSPLGASAYEQYF.

The chain couples TRBV18 to TRBJ2-3; 7 bases are shared with TRBD2. The CDR3 has 18 amino acids. The junction had 11 bases not matched to a gene; V was cut back by 2 bases and J by 0 bases. Germline assignment: CDR1 KGHSH and CDR2 LQKENI. The CDR3 DNA is TGTGCCAGCTCACCAGCCTCTAGCGGTCTAACTAGCACAGATACGCAGTATTTT. Translating gives CASSPASSGLTSTDTQYF.

This clonotype was seen only a few times. For the CDR3, the DNA is TGTGCCAGCAGCTTAAGGTCGAATGAGCAGTTCTTC. It yields the protein CASSLRSNEQFF. This chain connects TRBV7-2 to TRBJ2-1, with D hard to call. Germline assignment: CDR1 SGHTA and CDR2 FQGNSA. This CDR3 comprises 12 residues. Trimming left V 2 bases short and J 7 bases short, with 6 bases between.

The chain joins TRBV12-5 to TRBJ2-7; D gene unclear. The CDR3 extends over 11 amino acids. Trimming pared 7 bases from V and 3 bases from J, leaving 7 bases between. The germline V gene has CDR1 LGHNT and CDR2 FRNRAP. DNA of the CDR3: TGTGCTAGTGCTAAAAACTACGAGCAGTACTTC. It translates to CASAKNYEQYF.

The V gene is TRBV11-2, the J gene TRBJ1-6; the D gene is possibly TRBD1 (5 bases). CDR1 is SGHAT, CDR2 FQNNGV, per germline. This CDR3 is built from 15 residues. The germline V and J ends were trimmed by 0 bases and 10 bases, with 13 bases remaining between them. The CDR3, as DNA: TGTGCCAGCAGCTTAGATCCTCGGGGCGTGTCACCCCTCCACTTT. Amino acid sequence: CASSLDPRGVSPLHF.